A selection of T cell receptor beta chains follows, all from one sample in a study of OX40 agonist ivuxolimab in advanced cancers. Some clones are missing from TCRdb's copy, which holds only in-frame ones; the method was immunoSEQ multiplex PCR. Of 70,000 to 95,000 clones in the sample, around 86% are singletons; the top ten hold roughly 6.3%. Sample: CD4+ or CD8+ T cells sorted from blood, taken in a trial of the OX40 agonist ivuxolimab. Receptor source: an adult with an advanced solid tumor such as melanoma, head and neck, liver or kidney cancer. Each CDR3 is given with its conserved first and last residue. Fields, in order: D gene, V gene, J gene, clone size, CDR3 length, CDR3 DNA, CDR3 protein. D genes are given only for firm matches. Clone size is given for some rows only: seen once, a few or many times, or a class if the clone is expanded.

D: TRBD2; V: TRBV5-6; J: TRBJ2-7; size: -; length: 17; DNA: TGTGCCAGCAGCTCGGGGGGTCCTCGGGGGTCCTCCTACGAGCAGTACTTC; CDR3: CASSSGGPRGSSYEQYF
D: TRBD1; V: TRBV19; J: TRBJ2-7; size: -; length: 14; DNA: TGTGCCAGTAGTTCAACAGGGGCAAACTACGAGCAGTACTTC; CDR3: CASSSTGANYEQYF
D: TRBD2; V: TRBV2; J: TRBJ2-5; size: -; length: 16; DNA: TGTGCCAGCAGTGAAAGGCGGGGGAACGCCCAAGAGACCCAGTACTTC; CDR3: CASSERRGNAQETQYF
D: -; V: TRBV6-5; J: TRBJ2-3; size: -; length: 14; DNA: TGTGCCAGCGGTGACTTTGGGGGCACAGATACGCAGTATTTT; CDR3: CASGDFGGTDTQYF
D: TRBD1; V: TRBV9; J: TRBJ1-6; size: -; length: 16; DNA: TGTGCCAGCAGCGTAGGCCACCGGGACAGGGACTCACCCCTCCACTTT; CDR3: CASSVGHRDRDSPLHF
D: TRBD2; V: TRBV7-3; J: TRBJ2-3; size: -; length: 16; DNA: TGTGCCAGCAGCTCCAAACTAGCGGGGGCCACAGATACGCAGTATTTT; CDR3: CASSSKLAGATDTQYF
D: TRBD1; V: TRBV10-2; J: TRBJ2-5; size: few; length: 14; DNA: TGCGCCAGCAGCCTGACAGGGATTAAAGAGACCCAGTACTTC; CDR3: CASSLTGIKETQYF
D: TRBD2; V: TRBV28; J: TRBJ2-5; size: once; length: 16; DNA: TGTGCCAGCAGCCGCGGACTAGCGGGAGTACGAGAGACCCAGTACTTC; CDR3: CASSRGLAGVRETQYF
D: TRBD2; V: TRBV7-3; J: TRBJ2-7; size: few; length: 13; DNA: TGTGCCAGCAGACCAAGCGGGGGGTACGAGCAGTACTTC; CDR3: CASRPSGGYEQYF
D: TRBD1; V: TRBV4-2; J: TRBJ1-1; size: -; length: 13; DNA: TGTGCCAGCAGCCCCGACAGGGCCACTGAAGCTTTCTTT; CDR3: CASSPDRATEAFF
D: -; V: TRBV28; J: TRBJ1-5; size: -; length: 15; DNA: TGTGCCAGCAGTTTCTCGCAGCATAGCAATCAGCCCCAGCATTTT; CDR3: CASSFSQHSNQPQHF
D: -; V: TRBV9; J: TRBJ2-3; size: -; length: 18; DNA: TGTGCCAGCAGCGCGAGCCCCTTAGTGATAGGACCCTCAGATACGCAGTATTTT; CDR3: CASSASPLVIGPSDTQYF
D: TRBD1; V: TRBV28; J: TRBJ2-2; size: once; length: 16; DNA: TGTGCCAGCAGTTTAGGGACAGGGGGTGGAACCGGGGAGCTGTTTTTT; CDR3: CASSLGTGGGTGELFF
D: TRBD1; V: TRBV4-3; J: TRBJ2-7; size: -; length: 17; DNA: TGCGCCAGCAGCCAAGAGTTTGCAGGGGGCGGACCCTACGAGCAGTACTTC; CDR3: CASSQEFAGGGPYEQYF
D: -; V: TRBV9; J: TRBJ2-1; size: few; length: 16; DNA: TGTGCCAGCAGCGTCGCAGGAGCGTCCTCCTACAATGAGCAGTTCTTC; CDR3: CASSVAGASSYNEQFF
D: -; V: TRBV2; J: TRBJ1-6; size: few; length: 13; DNA: TGTGCCAGCAGTACAAATGGGAATTCACCCCTCCACTTT; CDR3: CASSTNGNSPLHF
D: TRBD1; V: TRBV2; J: TRBJ2-2; size: -; length: 16; DNA: TGTGCCAGCAGTGGGGCCGGGACAGGGAACACCGGGGAGCTGTTTTTT; CDR3: CASSGAGTGNTGELFF
D: -; V: TRBV2; J: TRBJ2-1; size: -; length: 15; DNA: TGTGCCAGCAAGTTCCGATCCGGGGACGTCAATGAGCAGTTCTTC; CDR3: CASKFRSGDVNEQFF
D: TRBD2; V: TRBV10-3; J: TRBJ2-1; size: -; length: 17; DNA: TGTGCCATCAGTGAGACGGGACTAGCGGGCTCCTACAATGAGCAGTTCTTC; CDR3: CAISETGLAGSYNEQFF
D: -; V: TRBV11-2; J: TRBJ1-2; size: -; length: 18; DNA: TGTGCCAGCAGCTCCCGCTTGGGAGGCTCAAGGGTAAACTATGGCTACACCTTC; CDR3: CASSSRLGGSRVNYGYTF
D: -; V: TRBV5-1; J: TRBJ1-3; size: -; length: 13; DNA: TGCGCCAGCAGCGTTCAGGAGGGAAACACCATATATTTT; CDR3: CASSVQEGNTIYF
D: -; V: TRBV5-1; J: TRBJ2-1; size: once; length: 15; DNA: TGCGCCAGCAGCTTGAGTGGTAGTTCCTACAATGAGCAGTTCTTC; CDR3: CASSLSGSSYNEQFF
D: -; V: TRBV5-6; J: TRBJ2-7; size: -; length: 16; DNA: TGTGCCAGCAGCTTGGCCAGAGACAGGAAGAACTACGAGCAGTACTTC; CDR3: CASSLARDRKNYEQYF
D: -; V: TRBV19; J: TRBJ1-4; size: few; length: 13; DNA: TGTGCCAGTAGTATGGTCGGGGCCCGGTGGGTGTTTTTT; CDR3: CASSMVGARWVFF
D: TRBD1; V: TRBV5-1; J: TRBJ1-2; size: -; length: 15; DNA: TGCGCCAGCAGCTTGCAAGGGGACAGGGGTGAAGACTACACCTTC; CDR3: CASSLQGDRGEDYTF
D: TRBD2; V: TRBV14; J: TRBJ2-1; size: -; length: 16; DNA: TGTGCCAGCAGCCACCGACTAGCGGGAAATAGAGGGGAGCAGTTCTTC; CDR3: CASSHRLAGNRGEQFF
D: TRBD1; V: TRBV7-2; J: TRBJ2-3; size: -; length: 14; DNA: TGTGCCAGCAGCCAGACAGGGGGCAGGGATACGCAGTATTTT; CDR3: CASSQTGGRDTQYF
D: -; V: TRBV4-3; J: TRBJ1-3; size: -; length: 16; DNA: TGCGCCAGCAGCCAAGATAGGACAGCAGGTCGAAACACCATATATTTT; CDR3: CASSQDRTAGRNTIYF
D: TRBD1; V: TRBV19; J: TRBJ1-5; size: -; length: 15; DNA: TGTGCCAGTAGTCGAGGACAGGCCAAAAATCAGCCCCAGCATTTT; CDR3: CASSRGQAKNQPQHF
D: -; V: TRBV5-5; J: TRBJ1-2; size: -; length: 15; DNA: TGTGCCAGCAGCCTATATTGGGACGGTAACTATGGCTACACCTTC; CDR3: CASSLYWDGNYGYTF
D: -; V: TRBV7-2; J: TRBJ2-7; size: -; length: 14; DNA: TGTGCCAGCAGCTTACCGGGACCCGCCTACGAGCAGTACTTC; CDR3: CASSLPGPAYEQYF
D: TRBD1; V: TRBV6-5; J: TRBJ2-2; size: -; length: 13; DNA: TGTGCCAGCAGTAGACAGGGAACCGGGGAGCTGTTTTTT; CDR3: CASSRQGTGELFF
D: -; V: TRBV7-9; J: TRBJ2-3; size: -; length: 15; DNA: TGTGCCAGCAGTAAACAGGGGACTAGCACAGATACGCAGTATTTT; CDR3: CASSKQGTSTDTQYF